This T cell receptor beta chain was recovered during a study of beta chain features in type 1 diabetes. The study's findings and limits: TCRB CDR3s from Type 1 diabetes patients were moderately but significantly shorter in all four CD4+ subsets. It was among patients, rather than healthy donors, that naive, central memory and Treg TCRB repertoires appeared more similar. A possible short-template PCR bias applies equally to patients and controls.

The study reverse transcribed the entire isolated RNA, so it sequenced expressed TCRB transcripts. Produced via immunoSEQ multiplex PCR; TCRdb's table is partial and in-frame only. The repertoire holds 200,000 to 250,000 clones, with 68% as singletons. As for this clone: Its antigen is still unknown.

The germline V gene has CDR1 GTSNPN and CDR2 SVGIG (reference sequence). This CDR3 contains 13 residues. With 5 bases clipped from V and 1 base from J, the junction kept 3 bases outside the gene matches. The sequenced sample consisted of naive CD4+ T cells from blood. The TCR sequence derives from a man aged 25-40 years in good health. This chain links TRBV30 with TRBJ2-3, with 7 bases aligning to TRBD2. The CDR3 sequence is CAWLAVGTDTQYF. The CDR3 DNA follows: TGTGCCTGGCTAGCGGTCGGCACAGATACGCAGTATTTT.